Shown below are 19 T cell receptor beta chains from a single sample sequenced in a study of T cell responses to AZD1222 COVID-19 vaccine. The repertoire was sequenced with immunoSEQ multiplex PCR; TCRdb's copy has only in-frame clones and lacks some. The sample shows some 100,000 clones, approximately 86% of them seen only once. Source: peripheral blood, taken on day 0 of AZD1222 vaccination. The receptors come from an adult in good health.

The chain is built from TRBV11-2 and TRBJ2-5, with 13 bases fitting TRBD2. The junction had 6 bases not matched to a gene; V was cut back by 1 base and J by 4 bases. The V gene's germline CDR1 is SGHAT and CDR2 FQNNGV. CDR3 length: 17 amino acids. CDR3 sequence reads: CASSLGLAGGSGETQYF. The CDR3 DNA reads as TGTGCCAGCAGCTTAGGACTAGCGGGGGGCTCAGGAGAGACCCAGTACTTC.

CDR3 residues: CASSRGTANSPLHF. CDR3 nucleotide sequence: TGCGCCAGCAGCCGCGGGACAGCTAATTCACCCCTCCACTTT. This chain links TRBV5-1 with TRBJ1-6; TRBD1 matches 7 bases. The CDR3 extends over 14 amino acids. The V and J ends lost 4 bases and 6 bases, in that order; junction bases with no gene match: 4. Per the germline V gene, CDR1 is SGHRS and CDR2 is YFSETQ.

Here the CDR3 DNA reads TGTGCCAGCAGCCAAGAGGGCCTGAGGGGAGATACGCAGTATTTT. It is translated as CASSQEGLRGDTQYF. The chain combines TRBV3-1 (or the pseudogene TRBV3-2) with TRBJ2-3; perhaps D is TRBD1 or TRBD2 (5 bases each). The CDR3 has 15 residues. Germline V lookup: CDR1 LGHDT, CDR2 YNNKEL (reference sequence). The V end was cut by 0 bases, the J end by 5 bases, with 12 bases between.

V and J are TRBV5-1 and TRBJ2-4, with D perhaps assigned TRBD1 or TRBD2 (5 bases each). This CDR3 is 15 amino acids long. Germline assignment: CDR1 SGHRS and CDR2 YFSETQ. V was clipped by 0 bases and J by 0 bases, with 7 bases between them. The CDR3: CASSLGGVAKNIQYF. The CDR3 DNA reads TGCGCCAGCAGCTTGGGAGGGGTAGCCAAAAACATTCAGTACTTC.

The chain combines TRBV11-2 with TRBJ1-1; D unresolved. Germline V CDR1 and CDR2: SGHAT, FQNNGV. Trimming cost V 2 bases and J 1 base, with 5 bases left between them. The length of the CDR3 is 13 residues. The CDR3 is CASSLKRNTEAFF. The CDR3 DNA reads TGTGCCAGCAGCTTAAAACGGAACACTGAAGCTTTCTTT. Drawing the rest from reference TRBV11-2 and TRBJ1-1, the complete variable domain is EAGVAQSPRYKIIEKRQSVAFWCNPISGHATLYWYQQILGQGPKLLIQFQNNGVVDDSQLPKDRFSAERLKGVDSTLKIQPAKLEDSAVYLCASSLKRNTEAFFGQGTRLTVV.

This CDR3 reads CAWKGLTEAFF. CDR3 DNA: TGTGCCTGGAAGGGCTTAACTGAAGCTTTCTTT. This sequence joins TRBV30 and TRBJ1-1; D is unresolved. In germline, CDR1 is GTSNPN, CDR2 SVGIG (reference sequence). The CDR3 length is 11 residues. V was trimmed by 4 bases and J by 5 bases, leaving 8 bases between them.

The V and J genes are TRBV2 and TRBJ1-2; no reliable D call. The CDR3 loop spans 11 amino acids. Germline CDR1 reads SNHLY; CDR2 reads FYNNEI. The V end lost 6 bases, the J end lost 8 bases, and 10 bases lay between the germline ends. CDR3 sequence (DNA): TGTGCCAGCAGCAGAGGCGGAGGCTACACCTTC. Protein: CASSRGGGYTF.

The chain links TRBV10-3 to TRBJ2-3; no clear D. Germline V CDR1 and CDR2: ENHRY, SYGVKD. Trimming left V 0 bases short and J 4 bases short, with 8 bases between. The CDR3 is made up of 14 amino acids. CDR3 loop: CAISESGKADTQYF. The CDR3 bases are TGTGCCATCAGTGAGTCGGGGAAGGCAGATACGCAGTATTTT.

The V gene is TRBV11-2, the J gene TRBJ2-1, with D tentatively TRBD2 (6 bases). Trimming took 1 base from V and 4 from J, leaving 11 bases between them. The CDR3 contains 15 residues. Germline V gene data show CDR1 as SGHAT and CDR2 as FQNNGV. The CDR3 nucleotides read TGTGCCAGCAGCTTAGGCGGGACGGCTTACAATGAGCAGTTCTTC. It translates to CASSLGGTAYNEQFF.

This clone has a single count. The chain's CDR3 is CASSQGLAQGSRNEQFF. CDR3 coding DNA: TGCGCCAGCAGCCAAGGTTTGGCACAGGGGTCTAGGAATGAGCAGTTCTTC. The chain combines TRBV4-1 with TRBJ2-1, with 7 bases matching TRBD1. This CDR3 is built from 17 residues. Germline V gives CDR1 MGHRA, CDR2 YSYEKL. With V trimmed by 1 base and J by 7 bases, 13 bases remained unmatched.

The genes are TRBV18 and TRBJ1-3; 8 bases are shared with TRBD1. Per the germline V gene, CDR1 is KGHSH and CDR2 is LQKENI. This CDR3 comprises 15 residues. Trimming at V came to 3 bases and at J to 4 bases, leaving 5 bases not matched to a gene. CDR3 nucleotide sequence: TGTGCCAGCTCACCGGACAGGGCTCGAGGAAACACCATATATTTT. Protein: CASSPDRARGNTIYF. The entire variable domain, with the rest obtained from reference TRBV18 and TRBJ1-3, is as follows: NAGVMQNPRHLVRRRGQEARLRCSPMKGHSHVYWYRQLPEEGLKFMVYLQKENIIDESGMPKERFSAEFPKEGPSILRIQQVVRGDSAAYFCASSPDRARGNTIYFGEGSWLTVV.

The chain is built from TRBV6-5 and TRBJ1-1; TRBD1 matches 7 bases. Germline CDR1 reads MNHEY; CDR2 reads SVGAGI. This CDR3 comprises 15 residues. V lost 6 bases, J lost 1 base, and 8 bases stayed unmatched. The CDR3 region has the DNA TGTGCCAGCAGCAAAAAGGGGGCGGGGAACACTGAAGCTTTCTTT. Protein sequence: CASSKKGAGNTEAFF.

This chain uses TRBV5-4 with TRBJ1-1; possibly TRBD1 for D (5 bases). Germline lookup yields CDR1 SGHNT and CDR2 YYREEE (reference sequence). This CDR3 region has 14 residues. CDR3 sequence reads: CLPPGGILDTEAFF. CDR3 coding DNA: TGTTTACCCCCGGGGGGTATATTAGACACTGAAGCTTTCTTT. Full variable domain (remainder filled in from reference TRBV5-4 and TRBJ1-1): ETGVTQSPTHLIKTRGQQVTLRCSSQSGHNTVSWYQQALGQGPQFIFQYYREEENGRGNFPPRFSGLQFPNYSSELNVNALELDDSALYLCLPPGGILDTEAFFGQGTRLTVV.

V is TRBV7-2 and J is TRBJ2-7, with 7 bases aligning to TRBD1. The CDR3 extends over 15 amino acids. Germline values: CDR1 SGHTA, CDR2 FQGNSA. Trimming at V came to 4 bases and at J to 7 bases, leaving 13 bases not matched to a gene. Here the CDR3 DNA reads TGTGCCAGCAGCTCCCGGGACAGCCTTTTGAGGGAGCAGTACTTC. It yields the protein CASSSRDSLLREQYF.

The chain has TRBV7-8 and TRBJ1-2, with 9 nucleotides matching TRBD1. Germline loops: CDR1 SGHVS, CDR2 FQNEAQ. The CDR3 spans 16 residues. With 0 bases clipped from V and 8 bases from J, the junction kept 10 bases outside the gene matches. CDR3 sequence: CASSLAFTQGALGYTF. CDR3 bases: TGTGCCAGCAGCTTAGCGTTCACACAGGGGGCGCTGGGCTACACCTTC.

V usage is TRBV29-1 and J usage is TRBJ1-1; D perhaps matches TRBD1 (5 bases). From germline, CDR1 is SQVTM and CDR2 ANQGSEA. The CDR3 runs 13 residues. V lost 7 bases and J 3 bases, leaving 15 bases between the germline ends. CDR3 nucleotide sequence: TGCAGCGCCCGCCCCGGAGGGGACACTGAAGCTTTCTTT. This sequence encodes CSARPGGDTEAFF.

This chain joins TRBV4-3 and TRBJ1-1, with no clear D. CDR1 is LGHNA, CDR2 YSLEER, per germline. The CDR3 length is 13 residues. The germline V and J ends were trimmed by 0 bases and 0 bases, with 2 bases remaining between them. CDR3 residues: CASSQEMNTEAFF. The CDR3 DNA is TGCGCCAGCAGCCAAGAAATGAACACTGAAGCTTTCTTT.

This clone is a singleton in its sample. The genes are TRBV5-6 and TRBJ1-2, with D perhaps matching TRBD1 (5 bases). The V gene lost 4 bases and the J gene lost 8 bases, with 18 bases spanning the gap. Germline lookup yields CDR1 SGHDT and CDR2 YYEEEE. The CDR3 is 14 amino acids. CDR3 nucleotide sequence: TGTGCCAGCAGCCTGGAGGGGTGGCAGCCCGGCTACACCTTC. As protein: CASSLEGWQPGYTF.

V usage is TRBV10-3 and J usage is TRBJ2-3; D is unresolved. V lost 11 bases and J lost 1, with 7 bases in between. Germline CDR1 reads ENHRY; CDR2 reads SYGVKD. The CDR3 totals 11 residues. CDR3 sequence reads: CASTGTDTQYF. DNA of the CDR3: TGTGCCTCCACCGGCACAGATACGCAGTATTTT.